Each of the 16 T cell receptor beta chains below was sequenced from the same sample in a study of Tregs in tolerant kidney transplant recipients. Clones were sequenced by immunoSEQ multiplex PCR, and TCRdb holds only the in-frame ones, with some missing. This table lists 30,000 to 35,000 clones. The specimen comprised CD8+ T cells from blood, sampled before the transplant. The receptor set was obtained from a human donor who received a combined kidney and bone marrow transplant.

Details on this clone: The DNA ends 3 residues before the CDR3 does, and the rest of the CDR3 is filled in from the germline J gene. The chain uses TRBV2 and TRBJ1-6; possibly TRBD1 for D (6 bases). Germline V gene data show CDR1 as SNHLY and CDR2 as FYNNEI. V was trimmed by 6 bases and J by 10 bases, leaving 22 bases between them. The CDR3 covers 16 residues. The CDR3: CASSASPQGVGSPLHF. The DNA read from the CDR3 is TGTGCCAGCAGCGCTTCGCCACAGGGAGTAGGATCACCC.

Regarding this clone: The observed sequence ends 3 residues before the CDR3 terminus, with the missing tail filled in from the germline J gene. The V and J genes are TRBV7-8 and TRBJ1-1, with D perhaps matching TRBD1 (5 bases). This CDR3 has 15 residues. V was cut by 2 bases and J by 4 bases, with 14 bases left in between. Germline CDR1 reads SGHVS; CDR2 reads FQNEAQ. CDR3 protein: CASSLSYGGGTEAFF. CDR3 DNA (partial): TGTGCCAGCAGCTTATCTTACGGGGGGGGCACTGAA.

On this clone: The read ends 3 residues early relative to the CDR3; the germline J gene fills the gap. This chain links TRBV13 with TRBJ2-7; 10 bases agree with TRBD2. V lost 4 bases to trimming and J lost 5 bases; unmatched junction nucleotides: 5. CDR3 size: 14 residues. Germline CDR1 is PRHDT and CDR2 is FYEKMQ (reference sequence). CDR3 DNA, as far as it was read: TGTGCCAGCAGCTCCACCGGGACTAGCGACGAG. This codes for CASSSTGTSDE. The entire CDR3 is CASSSTGTSDEQYF.

Concerning this clone itself: The CDR3 end lies 3 residues beyond the end of the read and is filled in from the germline J gene. The J gene is TRBJ2-3, the V gene TRBV6-1; D remains unclear. Between the trimmed V and J ends, which lost 1 base and 0 bases, there was a span of 8 bases. CDR3 length equals 15 residues. In germline, CDR1 is MNHNS, CDR2 SASEGT. The CDR3 loop reads CASSEEWASTDTQYF. The CDR3 bases that were read are TGTGCCAGCAGTGAAGAGTGGGCTAGCACAGATACG.

A word on this clone: From the germline J gene comes the end of the CDR3, since the read stops 3 residues before it. V gene TRBV7-9 combines with J gene TRBJ1-2; 7 nucleotides align to TRBD1. This CDR3 spans 15 amino acids. With 5 bases clipped from V and 4 bases from J, the junction kept 10 bases outside the gene matches. The germline CDR1 and CDR2 sequences are SEHNR and FQNEAQ (reference sequence). Here the CDR3 reads CASSPTGVGLYGYTF. The DNA read from the CDR3 is TGTGCCAGCAGCCCTACAGGGGTGGGCCTCTATGGC.

In the case of this clone: The sequenced fragment ends 3 residues before the CDR3 boundary, so the rest is inferred from the germline J gene. J is TRBJ2-7 and V is TRBV7-9; weak D call: TRBD1 (5 bases). CDR1 SEHNR and CDR2 FQNEAQ come from the germline V gene (reference sequence). The CDR3 totals 15 residues. V was clipped by 1 base and J by 3 bases, with 13 bases between them. Incomplete CDR3 DNA: TGTGCCAGCAGCTTAGTTGGCGTCCAGGGCTACGAG. As protein: CASSLVGVQGYE. The whole CDR3 is CASSLVGVQGYEQYF.

Points on this clone: Sequencing ends 3 residues short of the CDR3 end; the germline J gene provides the rest. V usage is TRBV6-2 or TRBV6-3 and J usage is TRBJ2-3; D gene unclear. The CDR3 consists of 13 residues. CDR1 is MNHEY and CDR2 is SVGEGT in the germline V gene. V was clipped by 3 bases and J by 1 base, with 5 bases between them. CDR3 DNA, as far as it was read: TGTGCCAGCAGTTATACGGGCACAGATACG. It yields the protein CASSYTGTDT. The entire CDR3 is CASSYTGTDTQYF.

Remarks on this clone: The missing CDR3 end, 3 residues past where the read stops, is filled in from the germline J gene. J is TRBJ2-1 and V is TRBV6-2 or TRBV6-3; the match to TRBD2 covers 12 bases. The V gene's germline CDR1 is MNHEY and CDR2 SVGEGT. After removal of 0 bases from V and 9 bases from J, the junction contained 6 bases not matched to a gene. The CDR3 length is 16 residues. The DNA read from the CDR3 is TGTGCCAGCAGTTACTCATCTAGCGGGGGGGTGGGTGAG. Residues: CASSYSSSGGVGE. The CDR3 in its entirety is CASSYSSSGGVGEQFF.

About this clone: The CDR3 is cut off 3 residues early in the read; its end comes from the germline J gene. The chain carries TRBV29-1 and TRBJ2-3; D is perhaps TRBD2 (7 bases). The V end lost 7 bases, the J end lost 6 bases, and 14 bases lay between the germline ends. CDR1 SQVTM and CDR2 ANQGSEA come from the germline V gene. This CDR3 spans 12 amino acids. This chain's CDR3 is CSAPGGIDTQYF. The sequenced part of the CDR3 DNA is TGCAGCGCCCCGGGGGGCATTGATACG.

With respect to this clone: The read finishes 3 residues shy of the CDR3 end, and the germline J gene is used to complete it. This chain links TRBV6-1 with TRBJ2-7; D is unclear. Germline CDR1 reads MNHNS; CDR2 reads SASEGT. Trimming cost V 2 bases and J 5 bases, with 7 bases left between them. This CDR3 spans 12 amino acids. The CDR3 protein is CASSEWQNEQYF. The CDR3 DNA, read in part, is TGTGCCAGCAGTGAATGGCAGAACGAG.

About this clone itself: The CDR3 extends 3 residues past the end of the read, so its final part is completed from the germline J gene. The chain carries TRBV5-6 and TRBJ1-1; D is undetermined. V was clipped by 1 base and J by 0 bases, with 10 bases between them. The germline gives CDR1 SGHDT, CDR2 YYEEEE. The CDR3 totals 15 residues. The sequenced CDR3 bases are TGTGCCAGCAGCTTGACAGTTACCATGAACACTGAA. This gives the protein CASSLTVTMNTE. In full, the CDR3 is CASSLTVTMNTEAFF.

Regarding this clone: Coverage ceases 3 residues before the CDR3 finishes, and the germline J gene fills in the end. V is TRBV7-9 and J is TRBJ1-4; D perhaps matches TRBD1 (5 bases). CDR1 SEHNR and CDR2 FQNEAQ come from the germline V gene (reference sequence). V gave up 8 bases and J gave up 4 bases, with 14 bases separating them. The CDR3 extends over 14 amino acids. CDR3 DNA (partial): TGTGCCAGCGAGAAACCGGGGGGTAATGAAAAA. It encodes CASEKPGGNEK. The entire CDR3 protein reads CASEKPGGNEKLFF.

Concerning this clone itself: The CDR3 end lies 3 residues beyond the end of the read and is filled in from the germline J gene. The V and J genes are TRBV7-2 and TRBJ2-3; a possible D gene is TRBD2 (6 bases). This CDR3 has 15 amino acids. V was trimmed by 8 bases and J by 0 bases, leaving 15 bases between them. CDR1 and CDR2 from the germline V gene are SGHTA and FQGNSA. CDR3 bases read: TGTGCCAGCGCAACCACTAGCTCTAGCACAGATACG. Amino acids: CASATTSSSTDT. The entire CDR3 protein reads CASATTSSSTDTQYF.

Points on this clone: The CDR3 end is not reached by the read, which stops 3 residues before it; the germline J gene fills it in. The V call is TRBV2, the J call TRBJ1-1, with D tentatively TRBD1 (5 bases). The germline CDR1 and CDR2 sequences are SNHLY and FYNNEI. V shed 6 bases and J shed 4 bases, with 12 bases lying between them. This CDR3 has 13 residues. The CDR3 bases that were read are TGTGCCAGCAGCCGCTCGGGGGGCACTGAA. This translates into CASSRSGGTE. The CDR3, in full, reads CASSRSGGTEAFF.

This chain's CDR3 is CASSPPTGVNEKLFF. CDR3 bases read: TGTGCCAGCAGCCCCCCGACAGGGGTAAATGAAAAA. The chain recombines TRBV7-9 with TRBJ1-4; 8 bases are shared with TRBD1. The read stops 3 residues short of the end of the CDR3; the missing end is completed from the germline J gene. V was pared by 5 bases and J by 5 bases, with 7 bases of the junction left unmatched. The CDR3 is made up of 15 amino acids. Per the germline V gene, CDR1 is SEHNR and CDR2 is FQNEAQ (reference sequence).

Comments on this clone: The CDR3 is cut off 3 residues early in the read; its end comes from the germline J gene. The chain joins TRBV7-2 to TRBJ2-7, with 8 bases aligning to TRBD1. Germline CDR1 SGHTA, CDR2 FQGNSA. After removal of 0 bases from V and 4 bases from J, the junction contained 2 bases not matched to a gene. CDR3 size: 14 residues. The part of the CDR3 DNA that was read is TGTGCCAGCAGCTTAGCGCGGACAGGGTACGAG. This gives the protein CASSLARTGYE. The CDR3, in full, reads CASSLARTGYEQYF.